The 25 T cell receptor beta chains below all came from one sample that was sequenced in a study of blood T cell repertoires in COVID-19. Measured with immunoSEQ multiplex PCR; TCRdb has only the in-frame clones, and not every one. The sample carries about 200,000 clones, nearly 90% recorded once. Input material: peripheral blood. Every receptor here comes from a woman in her thirties or forties who had recovered from COVID-19.

The gene calls are TRBV5-4 and TRBJ1-2; weak D call: TRBD1 (6 bases). Germline V gives CDR1 SGHNT, CDR2 YYREEE (reference sequence). The CDR3 runs 13 residues. Trimming took off 0 bases at V and 8 bases at J, with 11 bases between the two ends. This CDR3 reads CASSLDRAGGYTF. DNA of the CDR3: TGTGCCAGCAGCTTGGACAGGGCCGGCGGCTACACCTTC.

This clone was seen a few times. The chain uses TRBV7-9 and TRBJ1-5; D is unclear. Trimming pared 3 bases from V and 5 bases from J, leaving 8 bases between. This CDR3 contains 13 residues. In germline, CDR1 is SEHNR, CDR2 FQNEAQ (reference sequence). CDR3 DNA sequence: TGTGCCAGCAGCTTGGTTCCAGATCAGCCCCAGCATTTT. Translation gives CASSLVPDQPQHF.

This chain connects TRBV30 to TRBJ2-5, with 11 bases lining up with TRBD2. The CDR3 is 16 amino acids. Germline-derived CDR1 and CDR2 are GTSNPN and SVGIG (reference sequence). Losses at the gene ends were 0 bases for V and 2 bases for J; bases not matched to a gene: 5. The CDR3 coding sequence is TGTGCCTGGAGTGTACGAGGGACTAGCGGACAAGAGACCCAGTACTTC. As protein: CAWSVRGTSGQETQYF.

The gene calls are TRBV4-1 and TRBJ2-7; possibly TRBD2 for D (6 bases). With 0 bases removed from V and 2 bases from J, the gap between germline ends came to 17 bases. Germline V gene lookup returns CDR1 MGHRA and CDR2 YSYEKL. This CDR3 has 17 amino acids. DNA of the CDR3: TGCGCCAGCAGCCAAGATAGCGTCCTAGCGCGAGCCTACGAGCAGTACTTC. This translates into CASSQDSVLARAYEQYF.

This clone was seen many times. This chain joins TRBV12-3 or TRBV12-4 and TRBJ1-4; D is uncertain. CDR3 length: 12 residues. Trimming took off 6 bases at V and 5 bases at J, with 7 bases between the two ends. This CDR3 reads CASRRENEKLFF. DNA for the CDR3: TGTGCCAGCAGAAGGGAGAATGAAAAACTGTTTTTT.

The chain has TRBV2 and TRBJ2-2; D ambiguous. The CDR3 is made up of 13 amino acids. V lost 5 bases and J 3 bases, leaving 7 bases between the germline ends. Germline V gene sequence: CDR1 SNHLY, CDR2 FYNNEI. The CDR3 coding sequence is TGTGCCAGCAGTACTGACTACACCGGGGAGCTGTTTTTT. This translates into CASSTDYTGELFF. Full variable domain (remainder filled in from reference TRBV2 and TRBJ2-2): EPEVTQTPSHQVTQMGQEVILRCVPISNHLYFYWYRQILGQKVEFLVSFYNNEISEKSEIFDDQFSVERPDGSNFTLKIRSTKLEDSAMYFCASSTDYTGELFFGEGSRLTVL.

This chain connects TRBV5-4 to TRBJ2-7; the match to TRBD2 covers 9 bases. CDR3 length equals 16 residues. Germline V lookup: CDR1 SGHNT, CDR2 YYREEE (reference sequence). The V and J ends lost 1 base and 2 bases, in that order; junction bases with no gene match: 7. The CDR3 protein is CASSLTSGYLPYEQYF. CDR3 DNA sequence: TGTGCCAGCAGCTTGACTAGCGGGTACCTTCCCTACGAGCAGTACTTC.

This chain uses TRBV7-2 with TRBJ2-7, with 9 bases lining up with TRBD1. Trimming removed 4 bases from V and 0 bases from J; junction bases left unmatched: 7. This CDR3 region has 16 residues. In germline, CDR1 is SGHTA, CDR2 FQGNSA. Written as DNA, the CDR3 is TGTGCCAGCAGCTCGGACAGGGGCCCCAGCTCCTACGAGCAGTACTTC. This codes for CASSSDRGPSSYEQYF.

V usage is TRBV24-1 and J usage is TRBJ2-5; 11 nucleotides match TRBD2. CDR3 length: 16 residues. The ends lost 3 bases at V and 7 bases at J; junction bases unmatched: 9. Per germline, CDR1 KGHDR and CDR2 SFDVKD. CDR3 in DNA: TGTGCCACCAGTGATCCGGGGACTAGCGGCTCGGGGACCCAGTACTTC. It yields the protein CATSDPGTSGSGTQYF.

The CDR3 here is CASSQEAGRGGYTF. The CDR3 DNA follows: TGTGCCAGCAGCCAAGAGGCCGGTCGGGGTGGCTACACCTTC. V usage is TRBV3-1 (or the pseudogene TRBV3-2) and J usage is TRBJ1-2; D is uncertain. This CDR3 spans 14 amino acids. Germline V gives CDR1 LGHDT, CDR2 YNNKEL (reference sequence). The germline V and J ends were trimmed by 0 bases and 7 bases, with 12 bases remaining between them.

This chain connects TRBV6-5 to TRBJ2-7, with D perhaps TRBD2 (5 bases). V gave up 4 bases and J gave up 6 bases, with 7 bases separating them. The CDR3 length is 11 residues. Germline V CDR1 and CDR2: MNHEY, SVGAGI. CDR3 sequence (DNA): TGTGCCAGCAGTTCGAGGGTCGAGCAGTACTTC. Protein product: CASSSRVEQYF.

The chain carries TRBV10-3 and TRBJ1-4; D gene uncertain. V dropped 3 bases and J dropped 6 bases, with 8 bases sitting between them. Germline CDR1 is ENHRY and CDR2 is SYGVKD. This CDR3 is 13 amino acids long. CDR3 region: CAISDTRYEKLFF. CDR3 sequence (DNA): TGTGCCATCAGTGATACCCGGTATGAAAAACTGTTTTTT.

The rearrangement uses TRBV27 and TRBJ2-3; no reliable D call. Trimming took 7 bases from V and 1 from J, leaving 9 bases between them. This CDR3 is 13 amino acids long. Germline loops: CDR1 MNHEY, CDR2 SMNVEV (reference sequence). DNA for the CDR3: TGTGCCAGCACCTTAGAAGGCACAGATACGCAGTATTTT. Encoded protein: CASTLEGTDTQYF.

This chain links TRBV25-1 with TRBJ1-5; tentatively, D is TRBD1 (5 bases). The germline CDR1 and CDR2 sequences are MGHDK and SYGVNS. Trimming shortened V by 4 bases and J by 6 bases, and 10 bases separated the two germline ends. The CDR3 loop spans 13 amino acids. CDR3 DNA sequence: TGTGCCAGCAGTGGCGGGGCAGGTCAGCCCCAGCATTTT. It is translated as CASSGGAGQPQHF.

The CDR3 bases are TGCGCCAGCAGCTTGGGAGGATCTAATGAAAAACTGTTTTTT. This encodes CASSLGGSNEKLFF. The chain has TRBV5-1 and TRBJ1-4; D remains ambiguous. CDR1 SGHRS and CDR2 YFSETQ come from the germline V gene. V was clipped by 0 bases and J by 3 bases, with 6 bases between them. This CDR3 is 14 amino acids long.

The V gene is TRBV20-1, the J gene TRBJ2-1, with a possible D match to TRBD2 (6 bases). The CDR3 consists of 11 residues. V dropped 3 bases and J dropped 6 bases, with 6 bases sitting between them. Germline V CDR1 and CDR2: DFQATT, SNEGSKA (reference sequence). CDR3: CSASGSNEQFF. CDR3 bases: TGCAGTGCTAGCGGGAGCAATGAGCAGTTCTTC.

The V gene is TRBV6-5, the J gene TRBJ2-3; TRBD1 matches at 8 bases. Germline CDR1 MNHEY, CDR2 SVGAGI. This CDR3 has 15 residues. Unmatched junction bases numbered 5, after V lost 4 bases and J lost 2 bases. The CDR3 region has the DNA TGTGCCAGCAGTTGGACAGGGTTTGACACAGATACGCAGTATTTT. It yields the protein CASSWTGFDTDTQYF.

V usage is TRBV9 and J usage is TRBJ2-1, with TRBD2 matching 9 bases. V was clipped by 0 bases and J by 7 bases; unmatched bases: 8. The germline gives CDR1 SGDLS, CDR2 YYNGEE. This CDR3 region has 16 residues. The CDR3 DNA follows: TGTGCCAGCAGCGTAGAGGCGGGAGGGCCGGGGAATGAGCAGTTCTTC. It is translated as CASSVEAGGPGNEQFF.

The chain combines TRBV5-8 with TRBJ2-3; the match to TRBD2 covers 11 bases. The CDR3 is 16 amino acids. From germline, CDR1 is SGHTS and CDR2 YDEGEE. V lost 4 bases and J lost 4; bases outside the gene matches: 8. The CDR3 sequence is CASSPRLAGLADTQYF. Here the CDR3 DNA reads TGTGCCAGCAGCCCCCGACTAGCGGGACTGGCAGATACGCAGTATTTT.

This sequence joins TRBV6-5 and TRBJ1-5; 9 nucleotides agree with TRBD1. V trimming: 5 bases; J trimming: 4 bases; junction bases outside the gene matches: 3. In germline, CDR1 is MNHEY, CDR2 SVGAGI. The length of the CDR3 is 14 residues. The CDR3 DNA reads TGTGCCAGCAGTCCCGGGACAGGGAATCAGCCCCAGCATTTT. Its protein product is CASSPGTGNQPQHF.

This clone turned up a few times. The chain is built from TRBV9 and TRBJ1-3; perhaps TRBD1 as D (5 bases). The V end lost 0 bases, the J end lost 0 bases, and 16 bases lay between the germline ends. The CDR3 has 18 residues. From germline, CDR1 is SGDLS and CDR2 YYNGEE. The chain's CDR3 is CASSVAQGGRSSGNTIYF. CDR3 DNA: TGTGCCAGCAGCGTAGCTCAGGGAGGCAGGAGCTCTGGAAACACCATATATTTT.

The chain joins TRBV6-1 to TRBJ2-3, with 8 bases aligning to TRBD1. The CDR3 is 16 residues long. V shed 1 base, J shed 4 bases, and the junction held 7 bases outside the gene matches. The germline CDR1 and CDR2 sequences are MNHNS and SASEGT. The CDR3 DNA sequence: TGTGCCAGCAGTGAAGGGTTACAGGGGGGCGCAGATACGCAGTATTTT. It is translated as CASSEGLQGGADTQYF.

This chain uses TRBV10-1 with TRBJ2-7; D is perhaps TRBD1 (5 bases). CDR1 WNHNN and CDR2 SYGVQD come from the germline V gene (reference sequence). With 8 bases removed from V and 6 bases from J, the gap between germline ends came to 17 bases. The CDR3 consists of 13 residues. CDR3 sequence: CASGAGYPFEQYF. The CDR3 nucleotides read TGCGCCAGCGGGGCAGGGTATCCCTTCGAGCAGTACTTC.

The chain links TRBV9 to TRBJ2-1, with D tentatively TRBD2 (5 bases). The germline V gene has CDR1 SGDLS and CDR2 YYNGEE. The CDR3 has 15 amino acids. With 4 bases removed from V and 5 bases from J, the gap between germline ends came to 16 bases. DNA for the CDR3: TGTGCCAGCAGCCTCGACGGGAACGCCCACAATGAGCAGTTCTTC. Its protein product is CASSLDGNAHNEQFF.

This chain joins TRBV28 and TRBJ2-3; 9 bases align to TRBD2. V trimming: 2 bases; J trimming: 5 bases; junction bases outside the gene matches: 5. CDR1 MDHEN and CDR2 SYDVKM come from the germline V gene. This CDR3 is built from 15 residues. CDR3 coding DNA: TGTGCCAGCAGTTTAGCGGGAGGGCCTAAAGATACGCAGTATTTT. Translating it yields CASSLAGGPKDTQYF.